The 27 T cell receptor beta chains reported below all come from one sample, sequenced in a study of T-cell reconstitution after alpha-beta-depleted transplantation in children. TCRbeta library construction was performed incorporating unique molecular identifiers. TCRdb re-analysed the PCR reads in MiXCR, keeping a single row per CDR3 protein. The table includes around 200,000 distinct CDR3 sequences, approximately 10% detected once. Sequencing was performed on PBMCs, taken before TCRalphabeta/CD19-depleted stem cell transplant. These receptors all come from a child under two years old with acute myeloid leukemia, due to receive a stem cell transplant.

This clonotype was seen ten or more times. V and J are TRBV9 and TRBJ2-2; tentative D call: TRBD1 (6 bases). V was clipped by 0 bases and J by 4 bases, with 13 bases between them. This CDR3 region has 16 residues. Germline assignment: CDR1 SGDLS and CDR2 YYNGEE. The CDR3 DNA reads TGTGCCAGCAGCGTAGCCCCAGGGGTCCCCACCGGGGAGCTGTTTTTT. Translated, it gives CASSVAPGVPTGELFF.

This clonotype was seen many times. The rearrangement joins TRBV10-3 to TRBJ2-7, with 12 bases identical to TRBD2. Germline V gene sequence: CDR1 ENHRY, CDR2 SYGVKD. CDR3 length: 16 amino acids. J was trimmed by 2 bases and V by 6 bases; bases with no gene match: 8. The CDR3: CAIRPGLAGGTYEQYF. The CDR3 nucleotides read TGTGCCATCAGGCCGGGACTAGCGGGCGGGACCTACGAGCAGTACTTC.

This clonotype was seen repeatedly, ten times or more. V is TRBV29-1 and J is TRBJ1-2; D might be TRBD1 (5 bases). Germline V gene sequence: CDR1 SQVTM, CDR2 ANQGSEA. Trimming cost V 4 bases and J 6 bases, with 12 bases left between them. There are 12 residues in the CDR3. CDR3: CSVGIQGHGYTF. Here the CDR3 DNA reads TGCAGCGTTGGTATCCAGGGCCATGGCTACACCTTC.

The V call is TRBV18, the J call TRBJ1-5; tentatively, D is TRBD1 (5 bases). CDR1 is KGHSH and CDR2 is LQKENI in the germline V gene. The CDR3 consists of 16 residues. V lost 6 bases to trimming and J lost 6 bases, with 21 bases between them. The CDR3 protein is CASSPRESPLTQPQHF. CDR3 sequence (DNA): TGTGCCAGCTCGCCCAGGGAAAGTCCGTTAACTCAGCCCCAGCATTTT.

This clonotype was seen ten or more times. The chain links TRBV20-1 to TRBJ2-3; 10 bases agree with TRBD1. Germline V gives CDR1 DFQATT, CDR2 SNEGSKA (reference sequence). The length of the CDR3 is 16 residues. V lost 6 bases, J lost 2 bases, and 11 bases stayed unmatched. The DNA of the CDR3 is TGCAGTGCCCTCCGCCGCGGGACAGGGGTCACAGATACGCAGTATTTT. It specifies CSALRRGTGVTDTQYF.

This clonotype was seen repeatedly, ten times or more. The chain joins TRBV25-1 to TRBJ2-5; the D is unclear. The CDR3 is made up of 13 amino acids. CDR1 and CDR2 (germline): MGHDK, SYGVNS. Trimming cost V 10 bases and J 2 bases, with 14 bases left between them. The CDR3 bases are TGTGCCACCCAAACTACCCCGCAAGAGACCCAGTACTTC. It translates to CATQTTPQETQYF.

This clonotype has ten or more counts. The genes are TRBV5-1 and TRBJ2-3, with 7 bases fitting TRBD1. The CDR3 is 15 residues long. Germline V gene data show CDR1 as SGHRS and CDR2 as YFSETQ. With 2 bases clipped from V and 0 bases from J, the junction kept 3 bases outside the gene matches. The CDR3 reads CASSFRDSSTDTQYF. The CDR3 DNA sequence: TGCGCCAGCAGCTTTCGGGACAGCAGCACAGATACGCAGTATTTT.

V usage is TRBV20-1 and J usage is TRBJ2-1, with D possibly being TRBD1 or TRBD2 (5 bases each). Trimming stripped 0 bases from V and 4 bases from J, with 10 bases between. CDR1 is DFQATT and CDR2 is SNEGSKA in the germline V gene (reference sequence). The CDR3 extends over 14 amino acids. DNA of the CDR3: TGCAGTGCTAGAGAACCGGGGACGTACAATGAGCAGTTCTTC. It translates to CSAREPGTYNEQFF.

A few counts support this clonotype. V and J are TRBV11-3 and TRBJ2-7, with 8 bases aligning to TRBD1. Germline assignment: CDR1 SGHNT and CDR2 YENEEA. The J segment lost 4 bases and the V segment lost 7 bases, leaving 9 bases of the junction unmatched. The CDR3 is made up of 14 amino acids. The CDR3 sequence is CASKSGTGGYEQYF. DNA for the CDR3: TGTGCCAGCAAGTCCGGGACAGGAGGGTACGAGCAGTACTTC.

This clonotype was picked up many times. The chain couples TRBV3-1 to TRBJ2-1; 9 bases line up with TRBD2. The germline CDR1 and CDR2 sequences are LGHDT and YNNKEL (reference sequence). With V trimmed by 3 bases and J by 9 bases, 9 bases remained unmatched. This CDR3 is built from 15 residues. The CDR3 here is CASSQAGGLRIEQFF. CDR3 DNA: TGTGCCAGCAGCCAGGCGGGAGGGCTCAGGATTGAGCAGTTCTTC.

This clonotype was observed many times. This sequence joins TRBV4-1 and TRBJ2-5; possibly TRBD2 for D (5 bases). CDR3 length: 18 amino acids. Looked up from germline, CDR1 is MGHRA and CDR2 is YSYEKL. V gave up 0 bases and J gave up 4 bases, with 21 bases separating them. The CDR3 protein is CASSQEGLGSVDLETQYF. Written as DNA, the CDR3 is TGCGCCAGCAGCCAAGAAGGCTTGGGTAGCGTGGATCTAGAGACCCAGTACTTC.

This clonotype occurred once. A read error may produce the germline difference seen at one junction end. This chain joins TRBV18 and TRBJ1-4, with D perhaps matching TRBD1 (6 bases). CDR1 is KGHSH, CDR2 LQKENI, per germline. The CDR3 runs 13 residues. CDR3 amino acids: CACSPQGNEKLFF. In DNA, the CDR3 is TGTGCCTGCTCACCACAGGGTAATGAAAAACTGTTTTTT.

This clonotype was observed at least ten times. This chain connects TRBV20-1 to TRBJ2-1; no reliable D call. This CDR3 has 11 amino acids. Trimming left V 6 bases short and J 15 bases short, with 18 bases between. Germline V gene data show CDR1 as DFQATT and CDR2 as SNEGSKA (reference sequence). CDR3 nucleotides: TGCAGTGCACAAAGGATACGCGTCATGTTCTTC. Translation: CSAQRIRVMFF.

This clonotype was seen at least ten times. The chain links TRBV10-3 to TRBJ2-1; D perhaps matches TRBD1 (6 bases). The ends were cut back, 3 bases at V and 4 bases at J, with 19 bases in the middle. CDR3 length: 17 residues. CDR1 and CDR2 (germline): ENHRY, SYGVKD. CDR3 in amino acids: CAISDYTRQAKYNEQFF. CDR3 DNA sequence: TGTGCCATCAGTGACTACACCCGACAGGCGAAATACAATGAGCAGTTCTTC.

There are a few counts of this clonotype. J is TRBJ2-7 and V is TRBV18; 7 bases are a match to TRBD1. Germline-derived CDR1 and CDR2 are KGHSH and LQKENI. The CDR3 sequence is 15 residues long. The J segment lost 0 bases and the V segment lost 2 bases, leaving 4 bases of the junction unmatched. CDR3 DNA: TGTGCCAGCTCACCATTTGGACAGGTCTCCTACGAGCAGTACTTC. Its translation is CASSPFGQVSYEQYF. Full variable domain (outside the CDR3, taken from reference TRBV18 and TRBJ2-7): NAGVMQNPRHLVRRRGQEARLRCSPMKGHSHVYWYRQLPEEGLKFMVYLQKENIIDESGMPKERFSAEFPKEGPSILRIQQVVRGDSAAYFCASSPFGQVSYEQYFGPGTRLTVT.

This clonotype showed up just a few times. The rearrangement uses TRBV27 and TRBJ2-7, with TRBD1 identical over 9 bases. This CDR3 is built from 16 residues. Losses at the gene ends were 5 bases for V and 2 bases for J; bases not matched to a gene: 10. In germline, CDR1 is MNHEY, CDR2 SMNVEV (reference sequence). CDR3 in DNA: TGTGCCAGCAGTCCTTTGATGGACAGGGGTCCCTACGAGCAGTACTTC. The encoded protein is CASSPLMDRGPYEQYF.

This clonotype was detected ten times or more. The V call is TRBV4-2, the J call TRBJ2-1; 7 bases are shared with TRBD2. Germline CDR1 and CDR2: LGHNA and YNFKEQ. CDR3 size: 18 residues. Unmatched junction bases numbered 8, after V lost 0 bases and J lost 0 bases. CDR3 sequence (DNA): TGTGCCAGCAGCCAAGATATGAGGCTAGCGGCCTCCTACAATGAGCAGTTCTTC. This translates into CASSQDMRLAASYNEQFF.

This clonotype came up many times. The chain recombines TRBV20-1 with TRBJ1-5; 8 bases align to TRBD1. With 6 bases clipped from V and 7 bases from J, the junction kept 11 bases outside the gene matches. Germline lookup yields CDR1 DFQATT and CDR2 SNEGSKA (reference sequence). The CDR3 length is 14 residues. CDR3 sequence (DNA): TGCAGTGCCTCGACAGGGGAGCAGGGACAGCCCCAGCATTTT. As protein: CSASTGEQGQPQHF.

This clonotype was seen many times. V is TRBV5-1 and J is TRBJ2-3; D might be TRBD2 (6 bases). The CDR3 covers 16 residues. Germline-derived CDR1 and CDR2 are SGHRS and YFSETQ. With 2 bases removed from V and 1 base from J, the gap between germline ends came to 14 bases. The CDR3 DNA is TGCGCCAGCAGCTTCGATAGCGCTAGCGGCACAGATACGCAGTATTTT. This encodes CASSFDSASGTDTQYF.

This clonotype was detected ten times or more. V is TRBV20-1 and J is TRBJ2-3; the match to TRBD2 covers 9 bases. The CDR3 spans 15 residues. The junction had 9 bases not matched to a gene; V was cut back by 3 bases and J by 5 bases. Per the germline V gene, CDR1 is DFQATT and CDR2 is SNEGSKA (reference sequence). CDR3 in DNA: TGCAGTGCTAGCTACGGGACTAGCAGGCTAGATACGCAGTATTTT. Its translation: CSASYGTSRLDTQYF.

There are a few counts of this clonotype. The rearrangement joins TRBV29-1 to TRBJ2-4, with D perhaps TRBD2 (6 bases). Trimming pared 4 bases from V and 5 bases from J, leaving 18 bases between. Germline-derived CDR1 and CDR2 are SQVTM and ANQGSEA. The CDR3 is made up of 15 amino acids. The CDR3 DNA follows: TGCAGCGTTGCCCCGGCGGGACCCCCAGAAAACATTCAGTACTTC. Translation: CSVAPAGPPENIQYF.

This clonotype was observed many times. The chain joins TRBV5-1 to TRBJ2-5; D gene ambiguous. Germline lookup yields CDR1 SGHRS and CDR2 YFSETQ. Trimming removed 2 bases at V and 5 bases at J, with 13 bases between. The CDR3 sequence is 14 residues long. CDR3 sequence reads: CASSFSGSVETQYF. In DNA, the CDR3 is TGCGCCAGCAGCTTCTCCGGGTCAGTGGAGACCCAGTACTTC.

At least ten counts were recorded for this clonotype. The CDR3 sequence: CAWGVDRGHEQYF. CDR3 DNA sequence: TGTGCCTGGGGCGTCGACAGGGGCCACGAGCAGTACTTC. This chain connects TRBV30 to TRBJ2-7; 8 bases agree with TRBD1. Per the germline V gene, CDR1 is GTSNPN and CDR2 is SVGIG (reference sequence). Trimming at V came to 5 bases and at J to 5 bases, leaving 8 bases not matched to a gene. The CDR3 extends over 13 amino acids. The variable domain in full, completed from reference TRBV30 and TRBJ2-7, reads SQTIHQWPATLVQPVGSPLSLECTVEGTSNPNLYWYRQAAGRGLQLLFYSVGIGQISSEVPQNLSASRPQDRQFILSSKKLLLSDSGFYLCAWGVDRGHEQYFGPGTRLTVT.

This clonotype was counted at least ten times. The chain links TRBV20-1 to TRBJ2-7, with 8 nucleotides matching TRBD2. This CDR3 is 13 amino acids long. Losses at the gene ends were 3 bases for V and 2 bases for J; bases not matched to a gene: 3. CDR1 and CDR2 (germline): DFQATT, SNEGSKA (reference sequence). CDR3 amino acids: CSASVSGTYEQYF. In nucleotides, the CDR3 is TGCAGTGCTAGTGTTAGCGGGACCTACGAGCAGTACTTC.

This clonotype was recorded at least ten times. J is TRBJ1-6 and V is TRBV30, with D maybe TRBD1 (6 bases). Deletions cut 2 bases from V and 10 bases from J, with 15 bases between. This CDR3 has 14 amino acids. Germline loops: CDR1 GTSNPN, CDR2 SVGIG (reference sequence). CDR3 region: CAWSRDRLKSPLHF. The CDR3 nucleotides are TGTGCCTGGAGTAGAGACAGGCTAAAGTCACCCCTCCACTTT.

In this sample, this clonotype turned up many times. The chain recombines TRBV6-5 with TRBJ2-3, with TRBD2 identical over 7 bases. Trimming at V came to 2 bases and at J to 2 bases, leaving 7 bases not matched to a gene. The germline gives CDR1 MNHEY, CDR2 SVGAGI. This CDR3 has 16 residues. CDR3 loop: CASSYRGVPPTDTQYF. The CDR3 nucleotides read TGTGCCAGCAGTTACCGGGGGGTTCCCCCCACAGATACGCAGTATTTT.

This clonotype was found many times. V usage is TRBV5-1 and J usage is TRBJ2-1; 8 nucleotides match TRBD2. This CDR3 has 16 residues. The junction had 6 bases not matched to a gene; V was cut back by 0 bases and J by 4 bases. CDR1 and CDR2 (germline): SGHRS, YFSETQ. This CDR3 is CASSLAGTRLYNEQFF. CDR3 nucleotides: TGCGCCAGCAGCTTGGCCGGGACTAGGCTATACAATGAGCAGTTCTTC. The whole variable domain, remainder taken from reference TRBV5-1 and TRBJ2-1, is KAGVTQTPRYLIKTRGQQVTLSCSPISGHRSVSWYQQTPGQGLQFLFEYFSETQRNKGNFPGRFSGRQFSNSRSEMNVSTLELGDSALYLCASSLAGTRLYNEQFFGPGTRLTVL.